A single sample is the source of the 25 T cell receptor beta chains below, sequenced in a study of T cells after posttransplantation cyclophosphamide. Sequencing was performed with immunoSEQ multiplex PCR; in TCRdb, only in-frame clones are kept and a portion is missing. The sample has some 10,000 clones, none seen only once. Treatment was busulfan-fludarabine conditioning, a marrow graft, and cyclophosphamide on days +3 and +4. Material: PBMCs, obtained after allogeneic stem cell transplant with posttransplant cyclophosphamide. Every receptor here comes from a female patient between 35 and 55 years old who received an allogeneic stem cell transplant from a related donor, was CMV-positive, and had no GVHD. Some T cells could come from the graft donor.

This clone has a handful of counts. The chain joins TRBV6-4 to TRBJ1-1; 8 bases match TRBD1. Looked up from germline, CDR1 is MRHNA and CDR2 is SNTAGT. The CDR3 has 17 residues. V lost 2 bases, J lost 4 bases, and 12 bases stayed unmatched. In DNA form, the CDR3 reads TGTGCCAGCAGTGACCCTTATTGGACAGGGTTGGGCACTGAAGCTTTCTTT. Encoded protein: CASSDPYWTGLGTEAFF.

This clone came up many times. The chain uses TRBV12-3 or TRBV12-4 and TRBJ2-3, with 12 bases fitting TRBD2. With 4 bases clipped from V and 2 bases from J, the junction kept 4 bases outside the gene matches. The CDR3 contains 16 residues. Here the CDR3 reads CASSWTSGENTDTQYF. The CDR3, as DNA: TGTGCCAGCAGTTGGACTAGCGGGGAGAACACAGATACGCAGTATTTT.

This clone has at least ten counts. The chain joins TRBV4-1 to TRBJ1-5; D is ambiguous. Germline V gene lookup returns CDR1 MGHRA and CDR2 YSYEKL. The V end was cut by 4 bases, the J end by 2 bases, with 15 bases between. There are 16 residues in the CDR3. The CDR3 nucleotides read TGCGCCAGCAGCCCCCCCCTTGCGGTGGGCAATCAGCCCCAGCATTTT. Its translation: CASSPPLAVGNQPQHF.

This clone was seen many times. This chain uses TRBV6-6 with TRBJ1-5, with TRBD1 matching over 7 bases. This CDR3 has 16 amino acids. The V gene end was trimmed by 6 bases and the J gene end by 4 bases; junction bases not matched to a gene: 12. Looked up from germline, CDR1 is MNHNY and CDR2 is SVGAGI (reference sequence). The CDR3 DNA follows: TGTGCCAGCAGAAATATTGCGGGACAGAGTAATCAGCCCCAGCATTTT. Translated: CASRNIAGQSNQPQHF.

The sample holds many counts of this clone. The V call is TRBV7-9, the J call TRBJ1-1, with D tentatively TRBD1 (5 bases). CDR1 SEHNR and CDR2 FQNEAQ come from the germline V gene (reference sequence). CDR3 size: 14 residues. Trimming removed 6 bases at V and 1 base at J, with 12 bases between. For the CDR3, the DNA is TGTGCCAGCAGTCTAGGGAGGGGGAACACTGAAGCTTTCTTT. Encoded protein: CASSLGRGNTEAFF.

This clone was seen ten or more times. This chain joins TRBV24-1 and TRBJ2-1; 7 bases agree with TRBD1. Germline trimming cut 4 bases from V and 0 bases from J; bases unmatched to any gene: 5. CDR1 is KGHDR, CDR2 SFDVKD, per germline. The CDR3 covers 16 residues. CDR3 in DNA: TGTGCCACCAGTGACCCGACAGGGAGCTCCTACAATGAGCAGTTCTTC. It specifies CATSDPTGSSYNEQFF.

This clone was recorded at least ten times. The rearrangement uses TRBV5-4 and TRBJ1-2; no clear D. The CDR3 covers 13 residues. V was cut by 4 bases and J by 4 bases, with 11 bases left in between. Germline values: CDR1 SGHNT, CDR2 YYREEE (reference sequence). CDR3 nucleotides: TGTGCCAGCAGCGAGGCCTTAACCTATGGCTACACCTTC. This codes for CASSEALTYGYTF.

This clone showed up just a few times. This chain joins TRBV19 and TRBJ2-5, with 10 nucleotides matching TRBD2. V shed 3 bases and J 5 bases; nucleotides not matched to a gene: 15. The germline V gene encodes CDR1 LNHDA and CDR2 SQIVND (reference sequence). The CDR3 loop spans 18 amino acids. The CDR3 protein is CASSIGGLAGAGGETQYF. DNA for the CDR3: TGTGCCAGTAGTATCGGGGGGCTAGCGGGGGCCGGCGGGGAGACCCAGTACTTC.

This clone has at least ten counts. V and J are TRBV5-1 and TRBJ1-2, with D perhaps TRBD1 (6 bases). V lost 3 bases and J 6 bases, leaving 12 bases between the germline ends. The CDR3 has 13 residues. Germline V gene lookup returns CDR1 SGHRS and CDR2 YFSETQ. CDR3 nucleotides: TGCGCCAGCAGCTCGACAGGCCCTGATGGCTACACCTTC. It specifies CASSSTGPDGYTF. Full variable domain (rest looked up from reference TRBV5-1 and TRBJ1-2): KAGVTQTPRYLIKTRGQQVTLSCSPISGHRSVSWYQQTPGQGLQFLFEYFSETQRNKGNFPGRFSGRQFSNSRSEMNVSTLELGDSALYLCASSSTGPDGYTFGSGTRLTVV.

In its sample, this clone was seen many times. V gene TRBV11-2 combines with J gene TRBJ2-7; tentatively, D is TRBD1 (5 bases). The CDR3 runs to 14 residues. Germline assignment: CDR1 SGHAT and CDR2 FQNNGV. V gave up 6 bases and J gave up 2 bases, with 14 bases separating them. This CDR3 reads CASRWGGNTYEQYF. As DNA, the CDR3 is TGTGCCAGCAGGTGGGGCGGAAATACCTACGAGCAGTACTTC.

Many counts were recorded for this clone. The rearrangement links TRBV7-3 to TRBJ2-2; tentatively, D is TRBD2 (7 bases). With 6 bases removed from V and 7 bases from J, the gap between germline ends came to 12 bases. The CDR3 sequence is 13 residues long. Germline lookup yields CDR1 SGHTA and CDR2 FQGTGA. CDR3 amino acids: CASSRRGGGELFF. DNA for the CDR3: TGTGCCAGCAGTCGAAGGGGGGGCGGGGAGCTGTTTTTT.

J is TRBJ2-7 and V is TRBV9; 7 bases are shared with TRBD1. The CDR3 has 15 amino acids. CDR1 is SGDLS and CDR2 is YYNGEE in the germline V gene. With V trimmed by 8 bases and J by 4 bases, 15 bases remained unmatched. The CDR3 DNA reads TGTGCCAGTTTTTTCGAACAGGGGACGGCATACGAGCAGTACTTC. Translation gives CASFFEQGTAYEQYF.

This clone was seen only a few times. The CDR3 DNA sequence: TGCAGCGTTGAAGTGGCGACTCCCACCGGGGAGCTGTTTTTT. Protein product: CSVEVATPTGELFF. This chain links TRBV29-1 with TRBJ2-2; D gene uncertain. The CDR3 extends over 14 amino acids. Per germline, CDR1 SQVTM and CDR2 ANQGSEA. The germline V and J ends were trimmed by 1 base and 4 bases, with 10 bases remaining between them.

This clone was recorded many times. The chain uses TRBV7-9 and TRBJ1-1; perhaps TRBD1 as D (6 bases). The V gene's germline CDR1 is SEHNR and CDR2 FQNEAQ (reference sequence). V was clipped by 9 bases and J by 11 bases, with 13 bases between them. The CDR3 has 10 amino acids. CDR3 protein: CASPRGAAFF. DNA of the CDR3: TGTGCCAGTCCGCGGGGGGCTGCTTTCTTT.

The chain carries TRBV12-3 or TRBV12-4 and TRBJ2-5; 7 bases are a match to TRBD1. This CDR3 has 15 residues. V lost 1 base, J lost 1 base, and 3 bases stayed unmatched. This CDR3 reads CASSLVGTAQETQYF. The DNA of the CDR3 is TGTGCCAGCAGTTTAGTAGGGACAGCCCAAGAGACCCAGTACTTC.

This clone came up many times. This chain uses TRBV6-1 with TRBJ2-3; 12 bases map to TRBD2. With 0 bases clipped from V and 6 bases from J, the junction kept 7 bases outside the gene matches. The CDR3 contains 17 residues. Germline V gives CDR1 MNHNS, CDR2 SASEGT. CDR3 loop: CASSEAPSGGAGDTQYF. As DNA, the CDR3 is TGTGCCAGCAGTGAAGCGCCTAGCGGGGGGGCTGGCGATACGCAGTATTTT.

This clone was seen repeatedly, ten times or more. The genes are TRBV11-2 and TRBJ1-1; D gene ambiguous. Germline V CDR1 and CDR2: SGHAT, FQNNGV. The CDR3 consists of 12 residues. V was trimmed by 6 bases and J by 3 bases, leaving 8 bases between them. The CDR3 nucleotides are TGTGCCAGCAGAAATCGGGACACTGAAGCTTTCTTT. Amino acids: CASRNRDTEAFF.

This clone was observed at least ten times. CDR3 in DNA: TGTGCCAGCTCACCGTGGGACAGGGGCGGAAACACCATATATTTT. It specifies CASSPWDRGGNTIYF. The chain has TRBV18 and TRBJ1-3; 10 nucleotides align to TRBD1. CDR1 and CDR2 from the germline V gene are KGHSH and LQKENI. After removal of 3 bases from V and 4 bases from J, the junction contained 3 bases not matched to a gene. The CDR3 runs 15 residues.

Ten or more counts support this clone. V and J are TRBV5-6 and TRBJ1-2; D may be TRBD1 (6 bases). CDR3 length: 16 residues. Germline loops: CDR1 SGHDT, CDR2 YYEEEE. The V and J ends lost 2 bases and 6 bases respectively, with 20 bases between them. CDR3 in amino acids: CASSLTPRQGTDGYTF. Here the CDR3 DNA reads TGTGCCAGCAGCTTAACCCCTAGGCAGGGGACGGATGGCTACACCTTC. The full variable domain, completed using reference TRBV5-6 and TRBJ1-2, is DAGVTQSPTHLIKTRGQQVTLRCSPKSGHDTVSWYQQALGQGPQFIFQYYEEEERQRGNFPDRFSGHQFPNYSSELNVNALLLGDSALYLCASSLTPRQGTDGYTFGSGTRLTVV.

This clone was recorded many times. The chain joins TRBV4-1 to TRBJ1-2; D is possibly TRBD1 (6 bases). Germline V gives CDR1 MGHRA, CDR2 YSYEKL. The ends were cut back, 1 base at V and 2 bases at J, with 11 bases in the middle. There are 15 residues in the CDR3. The CDR3 region is CASSQGWTENYGYTF. CDR3 nucleotide sequence: TGCGCCAGCAGCCAAGGGTGGACAGAGAACTATGGCTACACCTTC.

This clone was seen ten or more times. The chain links TRBV12-3 or TRBV12-4 to TRBJ1-4, with 7 positions matching TRBD1. CDR3 length equals 14 residues. V shed 6 bases and J 4 bases; nucleotides not matched to a gene: 5. The DNA for the CDR3 is TGTGCCAGCAGCCACCGGGACAGTAATGAAAAACTGTTTTTT. It yields the protein CASSHRDSNEKLFF.

Ten or more counts support this clone. The chain combines TRBV5-4 with TRBJ2-1, with 13 positions matching TRBD2. Germline lookup yields CDR1 SGHNT and CDR2 YYREEE (reference sequence). This CDR3 is built from 18 residues. The ends lost 4 bases at V and 0 bases at J; junction bases unmatched: 7. The CDR3 spells CASSSGTSGTSSYNEQFF. The CDR3 DNA reads as TGTGCCAGCAGCAGTGGGACTAGCGGGACCAGCTCCTACAATGAGCAGTTCTTC.

This clone was seen ten or more times. The V call is TRBV4-1, the J call TRBJ2-1, with a weak D call TRBD2 (6 bases). V lost 0 bases and J lost 3, with 12 bases in between. The CDR3 covers 16 residues. Germline V CDR1 and CDR2: MGHRA, YSYEKL. CDR3 loop: CASSQDGGTHYNEQFF. The CDR3 DNA sequence: TGCGCCAGCAGCCAAGATGGGGGGACCCACTACAATGAGCAGTTCTTC.

Regarding this clone: A read error may explain this, as a much larger clone is one base away. The chain recombines TRBV4-1 with TRBJ1-2, with 8 bases fitting TRBD1. Germline V gene lookup returns CDR1 MGHRA and CDR2 YSYEKL. The CDR3 is 14 amino acids. Trimming removed 2 bases from V and 9 bases from J; junction bases left unmatched: 8. CDR3: CASSQPRGQDRYTF. CDR3 sequence (DNA): TGCGCCAGCAGCCAACCCAGGGGGCAGGATCGCTACACCTTC.

This clone was seen many times. The chain joins TRBV9 to TRBJ1-1; D is undetermined. Germline-derived CDR1 and CDR2 are SGDLS and YYNGEE. This CDR3 has 15 amino acids. Trimming left V 0 bases short and J 3 bases short, with 12 bases between. CDR3 amino acids: CASSVGKGSYTEAFF. CDR3 bases: TGTGCCAGCAGCGTAGGAAAAGGGTCGTACACTGAAGCTTTCTTT. The full variable domain, in which reference TRBV9 and TRBJ1-1 provide the parts outside the CDR3, is DSGVTQTPKHLITATGQRVTLRCSPRSGDLSVYWYQQSLDQGLQFLIQYYNGEERAKGNILERFSAQQFPDLHSELNLSSLELGDSALYFCASSVGKGSYTEAFFGQGTRLTVV.